This T cell receptor beta chain was sequenced during a study of early T cells in non-severe SARS-CoV-2 infection listed by TCRdb under 2021. With regard to the full study: TCR sequencing used bulk RNA from unsorted whole blood, so alpha and beta chains could not be paired. Results the study describes overall, beyond this receptor: Matching against VDJdb was skewed toward anti-spike CD8 responses, likely underestimated virus-specific expansions, and missed private and CD4 specificities.

The germline V gene provides CDR1 MNHNS and CDR2 SASEGT. The V and J ends are trimmed by 0 bases and 4 bases, leaving 10 bases between them. The CDR3 numbers 15 residues from cysteine through phenylalanine. Only the CDR3 part of the read is kept: 45 bases, read in frame from the first base. Receptor amplification or capture employed 5' RACE. TCRdb names NextSeq 500 as the instrument used. The TCR library protocol attached unique molecular identifiers to individual cDNA molecules to correct for sequencing error and PCR bias. Both TCR alpha and beta chains were sequenced, and tight co-correlation was observed between alpha and beta sequence abundances in each sample. On the authors' methods: Decombinator V4 was used to perform V gene, J gene and CDR3 annotation of TCR sequences. Expanded TCRs were defined as changing significantly between any two time points under a Poisson model with p below 0.0001. Abundances of TCRs were expressed as counts per million after normalisation to the total number of TCRs sequenced in each sample. MAIT TCRs were defined by TRAV1-2 paired with TRAJ12, TRAJ20 or TRAJ33, and iNKT TCRs by TRAV10 paired with TRAJ18. A search of VDJdb, accessed on 1 November 2021, was run for TCRs annotated to CMV, EBV and SARS-CoV-2, with TCRs annotated for multiple antigens excluded. The public reads were reprocessed in TCRdb via fastp at Q25 and MiXCR, keeping in-frame beta chains. Each entry merges the rows of one CDR3 protein and shows their most common DNA and genes. The V and J calls follow TCRdb's processing rather than the paper's. This sample gives roughly 35,000 distinct CDR3 sequences in total; roughly 5.3% of them show up just once. The ten most abundant clones make up 25% to 30% of the sample.

This clonotype was recorded at least ten times. Its antigen is currently not known. No base quality information exists; no much larger clone differs at one position. Set within a cohort of healthcare workers in London, UK, this nested case-control study involved weekly PCR testing of nasopharyngeal swabs along with blood sampling. Healthcare workers were recruited between 23 and 31 March 2020, during the week of the UK lockdown, and were followed weekly for up to roughly 15 weeks. This clonotype was obtained from an adult who was a healthcare worker with PCR-confirmed SARS-CoV-2 infection or an uninfected control (not recorded which). The sequence is built from TRBV6-1 and TRBJ1-5; D gene: possibly TRBD1, on 5 matching bases. The sequencing sample was made of whole blood. The CDR3 protein is CASSEALGRNQPQHF. The base sequence is TGTGCCAGCAGTGAAGCTTTGGGGCGGAATCAGCCCCAGCATTTT.